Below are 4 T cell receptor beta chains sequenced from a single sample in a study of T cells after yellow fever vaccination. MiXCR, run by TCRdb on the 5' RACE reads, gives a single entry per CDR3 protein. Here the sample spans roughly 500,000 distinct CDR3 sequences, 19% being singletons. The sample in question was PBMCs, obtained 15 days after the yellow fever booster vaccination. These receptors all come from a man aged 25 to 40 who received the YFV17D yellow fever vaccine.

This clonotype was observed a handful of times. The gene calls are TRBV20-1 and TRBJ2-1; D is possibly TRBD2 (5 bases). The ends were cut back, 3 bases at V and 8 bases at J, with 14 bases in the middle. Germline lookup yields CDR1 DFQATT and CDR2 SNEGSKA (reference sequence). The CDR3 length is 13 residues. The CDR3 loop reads CSASMWEKDEQFF. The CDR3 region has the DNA TGCAGTGCTAGTATGTGGGAGAAGGATGAGCAGTTCTTC.

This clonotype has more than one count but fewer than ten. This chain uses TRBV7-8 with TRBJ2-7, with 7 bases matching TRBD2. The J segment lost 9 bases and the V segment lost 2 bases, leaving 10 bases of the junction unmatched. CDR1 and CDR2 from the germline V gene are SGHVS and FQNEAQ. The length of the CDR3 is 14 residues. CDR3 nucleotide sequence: TGTGCCAGCAGCTTACCTGCGGCGGGAGCGTTGCAGTACTTC. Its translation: CASSLPAAGALQYF.

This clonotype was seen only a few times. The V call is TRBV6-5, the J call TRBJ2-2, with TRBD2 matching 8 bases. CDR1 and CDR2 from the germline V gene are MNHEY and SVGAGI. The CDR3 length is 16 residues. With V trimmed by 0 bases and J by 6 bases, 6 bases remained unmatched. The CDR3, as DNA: TGTGCCAGCAGTTACTCAGGAGCGGGAGAGGCCGGGGAGCTGTTTTTT. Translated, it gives CASSYSGAGEAGELFF.

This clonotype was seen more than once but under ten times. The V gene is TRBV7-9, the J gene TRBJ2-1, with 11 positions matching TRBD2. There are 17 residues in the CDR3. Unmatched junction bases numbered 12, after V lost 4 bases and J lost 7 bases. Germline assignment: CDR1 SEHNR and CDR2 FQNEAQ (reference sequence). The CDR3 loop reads CASSSPLVASGRNEQFF. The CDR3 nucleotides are TGTGCCAGCAGCTCCCCCCTGGTGGCTAGCGGGAGGAATGAGCAGTTCTTC.